This entry is about one T cell receptor beta chain. Its antigen is currently unknown. One junction end does not reproduce the germline sequence, and a read error may be involved. These data originate in a study of T cell repertoires in cytomegalovirus infection. Background on the study: It can be stated that public TCR beta signatures indicated CMV infection as well as a matching HLA type.

MiXCR, applied by TCRdb to the reads, yields one record per CDR3 protein. Of approximately 910,000 distinct CDR3 sequences in the sample, around 32% were seen once. Study-wide findings and caveats: HLA-C-restricted, CMV-specific TCR beta clonotypes were dominant ex vivo.

The CDR3 covers 15 residues. Per germline, CDR1 MGHRA and CDR2 YSYEKL. The chain is built from TRBV4-1 and TRBJ2-1; 12 positions agree with TRBD1. This TCR was sampled from a human donor in good health (CMV status not recorded). Some clones in this sample may be carry-over from other donors' samples. The sequencing here drew on cultured CD8+ T cells from PBMCs, taken from culture after CMV antigen stimulation. The chain's CDR3 is CASSDSGTGGHEQFF. The DNA for the CDR3 is TGTGCCAGCAGCGATTCCGGGACAGGGGGCCATGAGCAGTTCTTC.